These T cell receptor beta chains were read from a single sample in a study of cytomegalovirus exposure and HLA in healthy donors. Profiling relied on immunoSEQ multiplex PCR, and the TCRdb table lists in-frame clones only, not all of them. The sample gives approximately 100,000 clones, 60% to 75% of which show up once; approximately 1.1% is in the top ten. Sequencing input: PBMCs. The receptors come from a female donor in good health and CMV-seronegative. Both conserved end residues are part of each CDR3. Each record gives: V gene, J gene, clone size, CDR3 protein. Size values are once, few and many counts, or a class for expanded clones, and some rows have none.

>TRBV13|TRBJ2-2|-
CASSFRGGELFF
>TRBV6-5|TRBJ1-1|-
CASRPGQTNTEAFF
>TRBV29-1|TRBJ1-2|-
CSVGVGTGVGANYGYTF
>TRBV7-8|TRBJ2-5|-
CASSAWTGDETQYF
>TRBV27|TRBJ1-4|once
CASSLRERSEKLFF
>TRBV2|TRBJ2-2|-
CASSGVGGNTGELFF
>TRBV27|TRBJ1-5|-
CASSFGSVGDNQPQHF
>TRBV10-3|TRBJ2-7|-
CAISQGASSYEQYF
>TRBV27|TRBJ2-1|-
CASSWIGGEQFF
>TRBV2|TRBJ1-4|-
CASSGAGQEKLFF
>TRBV6-1|TRBJ1-6|-
CASHRENSPLHF
>TRBV7-6|TRBJ2-5|-
CASSLAASRGRETQYF
>TRBV9|TRBJ1-1|-
CASSGTTGGGTEAFF
>TRBV18|TRBJ2-2|-
CASSDRVANTGELFF